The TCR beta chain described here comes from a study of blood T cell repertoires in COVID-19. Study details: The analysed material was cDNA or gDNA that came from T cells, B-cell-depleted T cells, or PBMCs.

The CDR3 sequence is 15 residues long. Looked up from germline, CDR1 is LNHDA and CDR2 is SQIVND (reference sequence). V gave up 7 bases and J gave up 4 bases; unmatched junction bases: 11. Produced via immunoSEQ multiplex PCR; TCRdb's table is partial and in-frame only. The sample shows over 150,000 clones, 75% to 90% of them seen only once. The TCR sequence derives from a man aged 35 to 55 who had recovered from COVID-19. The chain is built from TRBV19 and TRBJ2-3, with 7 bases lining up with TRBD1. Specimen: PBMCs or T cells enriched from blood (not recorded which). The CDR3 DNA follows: TGTGCCAGTACTAGACCTGGGACAGACTCAGATACGCAGTATTTT. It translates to CASTRPGTDSDTQYF.